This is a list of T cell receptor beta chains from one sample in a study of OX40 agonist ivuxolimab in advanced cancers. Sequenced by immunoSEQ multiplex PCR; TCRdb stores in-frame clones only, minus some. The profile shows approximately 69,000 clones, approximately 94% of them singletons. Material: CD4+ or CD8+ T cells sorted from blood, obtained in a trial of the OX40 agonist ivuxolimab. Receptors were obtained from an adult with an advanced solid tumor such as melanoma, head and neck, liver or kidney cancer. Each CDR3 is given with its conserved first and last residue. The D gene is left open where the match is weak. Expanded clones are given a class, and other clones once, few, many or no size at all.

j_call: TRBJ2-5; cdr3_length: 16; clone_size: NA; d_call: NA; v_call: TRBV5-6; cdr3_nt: TGTGCCAGCAGCTTGGGAGGGGGGGCGAGGAAGGAGACCCAGTACTTC; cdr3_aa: CASSLGGGARKETQYF
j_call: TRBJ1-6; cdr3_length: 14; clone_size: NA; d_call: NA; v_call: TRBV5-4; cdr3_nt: TGTGCCAGCAGTTCTACAGCCCTTAATTCACCCCTCCACTTT; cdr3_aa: CASSSTALNSPLHF
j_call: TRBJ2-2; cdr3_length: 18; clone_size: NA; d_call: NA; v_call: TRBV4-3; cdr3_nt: TGCGCCAGCAGCCCCTCTGGGGTAGGCCCCGTTTACACCGGGGAGCTGTTTTTT; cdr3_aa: CASSPSGVGPVYTGELFF
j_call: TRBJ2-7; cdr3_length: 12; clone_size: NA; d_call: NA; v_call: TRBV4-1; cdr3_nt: TGCGCCAGCAGCCAAGAGACTGGGTGGCAGTACTTC; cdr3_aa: CASSQETGWQYF
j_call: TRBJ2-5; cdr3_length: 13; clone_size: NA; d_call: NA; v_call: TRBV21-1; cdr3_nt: TGTGCCAGCAGCAAAGGCGGGAGGGAGACCCAGTACTTC; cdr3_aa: CASSKGGRETQYF
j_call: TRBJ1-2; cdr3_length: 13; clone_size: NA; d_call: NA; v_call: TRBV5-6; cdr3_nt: TGTGCCAGCAGCCTGTCAGGGGAAGAAGGCTACACCTTC; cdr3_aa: CASSLSGEEGYTF
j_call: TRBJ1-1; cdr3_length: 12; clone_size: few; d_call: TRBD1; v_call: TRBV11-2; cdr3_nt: TGTGCCAGCACCACAGGGGGCGGCGAAGCTTTCTTT; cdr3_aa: CASTTGGGEAFF
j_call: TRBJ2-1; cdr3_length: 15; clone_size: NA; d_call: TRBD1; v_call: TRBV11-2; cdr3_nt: TGTGCCAGCAGTCCAGGGGGAAGGCGGTACAATGAGCAGTTCTTC; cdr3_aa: CASSPGGRRYNEQFF
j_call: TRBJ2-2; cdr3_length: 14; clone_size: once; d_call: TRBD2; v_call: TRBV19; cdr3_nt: TGTGCCACCCGACTAGCGGGAGTAGTCGGGGAGCTGTTTTTT; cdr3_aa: CATRLAGVVGELFF
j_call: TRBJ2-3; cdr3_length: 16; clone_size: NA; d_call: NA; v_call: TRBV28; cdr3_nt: TGTGCCAGCAGTCCCCCCCCGGGATGGGAGACAGATACGCAGTATTTT; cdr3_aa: CASSPPPGWETDTQYF
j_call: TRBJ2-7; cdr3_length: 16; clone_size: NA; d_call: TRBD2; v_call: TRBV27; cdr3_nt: TGTGCCAGCAGCCCACGGGGGACTAGCGGGAACTACGAGCAGTACTTC; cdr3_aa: CASSPRGTSGNYEQYF
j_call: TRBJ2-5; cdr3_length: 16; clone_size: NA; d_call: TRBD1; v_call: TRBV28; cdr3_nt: TGTGCCAGCACCTCAAGTTCGGGACAGGGACAAGAGACCCAGTACTTC; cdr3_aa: CASTSSSGQGQETQYF
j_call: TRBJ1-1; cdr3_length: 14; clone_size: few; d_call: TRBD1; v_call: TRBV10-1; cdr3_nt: TGCGCCAGCAGTCGGACAGGGATGAACACTGAAGCTTTCTTT; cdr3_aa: CASSRTGMNTEAFF
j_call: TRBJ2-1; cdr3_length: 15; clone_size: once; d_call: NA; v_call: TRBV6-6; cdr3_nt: TGTGCCAGCAGTTACTCGGGGGGGCTTAGGGATGAGCAGTTCTTC; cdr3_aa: CASSYSGGLRDEQFF
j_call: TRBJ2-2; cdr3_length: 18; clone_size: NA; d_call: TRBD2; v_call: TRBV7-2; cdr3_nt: TGTGCCAGCAGCCCCTGGGGTAGCGGGGCTCAAGGGACCGGGGAGCTGTTTTTT; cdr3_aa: CASSPWGSGAQGTGELFF
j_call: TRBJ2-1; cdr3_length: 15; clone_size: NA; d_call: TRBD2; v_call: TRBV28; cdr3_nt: TGTGCCAGCAGGAAAGCGGCGGGAGTAGCAAATGAGCAGTTCTTC; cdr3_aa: CASRKAAGVANEQFF
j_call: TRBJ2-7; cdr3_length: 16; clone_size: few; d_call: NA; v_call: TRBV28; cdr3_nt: TGTGCCAGCAGTTTTCCCCGCAGGGAAATAACCTACGAGCAGTACTTC; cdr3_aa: CASSFPRREITYEQYF
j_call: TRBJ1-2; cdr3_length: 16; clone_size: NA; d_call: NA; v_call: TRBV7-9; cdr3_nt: TGTGCCAGCAGCCCCTCCGGGCAGGGGCTATACTATGGCTACACCTTC; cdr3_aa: CASSPSGQGLYYGYTF
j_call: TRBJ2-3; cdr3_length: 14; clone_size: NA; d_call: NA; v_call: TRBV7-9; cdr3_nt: TGTGCCAGCAGCTTAGAGTCTATCACAGATACGCAGTATTTT; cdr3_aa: CASSLESITDTQYF
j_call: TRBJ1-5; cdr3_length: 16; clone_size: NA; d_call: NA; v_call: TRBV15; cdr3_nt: TGTGCCACCAGCAGCCCTAGACCCGGGGGTGCCCAGCCCCAGCATTTT; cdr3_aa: CATSSPRPGGAQPQHF
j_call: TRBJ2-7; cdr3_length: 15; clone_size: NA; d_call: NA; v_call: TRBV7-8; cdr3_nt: TGTGCCAGCAGCTCTCCTGGATGGGGGAGCAACGAGCAGTACTTC; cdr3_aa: CASSSPGWGSNEQYF
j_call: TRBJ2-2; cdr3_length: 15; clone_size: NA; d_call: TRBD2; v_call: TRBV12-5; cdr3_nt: TGTGCTAGTGGACCCTCGGGGGGGACCACCGGGGAGCTGTTTTTT; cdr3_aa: CASGPSGGTTGELFF
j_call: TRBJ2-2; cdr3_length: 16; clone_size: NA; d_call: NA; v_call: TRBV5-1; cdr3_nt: TGCGCCAGCAGCCACTCAGGGTTCTCTAGCACCGGGGAGCTGTTTTTT; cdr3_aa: CASSHSGFSSTGELFF
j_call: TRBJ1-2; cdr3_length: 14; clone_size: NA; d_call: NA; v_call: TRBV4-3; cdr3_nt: TGCGCCAGCAGCCAAGAAGTGGCCCGCTATGGCTACACCTTC; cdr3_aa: CASSQEVARYGYTF
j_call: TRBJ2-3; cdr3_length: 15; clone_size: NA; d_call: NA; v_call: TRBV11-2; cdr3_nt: TGTGCCAGCAGCCCCCTAGCGTCTAGCACAGATACGCAGTATTTT; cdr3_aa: CASSPLASSTDTQYF
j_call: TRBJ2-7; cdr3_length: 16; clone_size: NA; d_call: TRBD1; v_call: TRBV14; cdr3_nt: TGTGCCAGCAGCCCCCACTTCGGACAGGGGTCCTACGAGCAGTACTTC; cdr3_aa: CASSPHFGQGSYEQYF
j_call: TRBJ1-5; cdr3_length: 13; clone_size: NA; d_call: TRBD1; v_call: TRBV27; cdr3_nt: TGTGCCAGCAGGGATACAGGGGGTCAGCCCCAGCATTTT; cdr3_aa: CASRDTGGQPQHF
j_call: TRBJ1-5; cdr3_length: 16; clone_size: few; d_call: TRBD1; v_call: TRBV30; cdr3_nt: TGTGCCTGGAGTGACGACAGGGCGGGGGGCAATCAGCCCCAGCATTTT; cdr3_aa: CAWSDDRAGGNQPQHF
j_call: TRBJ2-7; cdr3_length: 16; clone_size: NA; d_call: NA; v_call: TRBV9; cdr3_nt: TGTGCCAGCAGCGTAGCAAGAACCCCAATGTCCTACGAGCAGTACTTC; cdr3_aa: CASSVARTPMSYEQYF
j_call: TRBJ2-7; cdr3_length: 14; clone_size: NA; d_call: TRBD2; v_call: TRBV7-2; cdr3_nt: TGTGCCAGCAGCGGGACTAGCGGGGCCTACGAGCAGTACTTC; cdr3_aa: CASSGTSGAYEQYF
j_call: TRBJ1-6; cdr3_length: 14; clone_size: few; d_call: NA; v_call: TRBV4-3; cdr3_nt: TGCGCCAGCAGCCAAGAGGGCGTACTTCGGACCCTCCACTTT; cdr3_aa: CASSQEGVLRTLHF
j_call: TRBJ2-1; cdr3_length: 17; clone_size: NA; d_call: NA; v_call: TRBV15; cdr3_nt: TGTGCCACCAGCAGAGATATTGGCACAGGGAACTACAATGAGCAGTTCTTC; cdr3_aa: CATSRDIGTGNYNEQFF
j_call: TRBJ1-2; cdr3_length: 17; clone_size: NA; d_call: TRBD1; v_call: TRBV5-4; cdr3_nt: TGTGCCAGCAGCTTGGATTCGGGACAGGCAACGAACTATGGCTACACCTTC; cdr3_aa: CASSLDSGQATNYGYTF